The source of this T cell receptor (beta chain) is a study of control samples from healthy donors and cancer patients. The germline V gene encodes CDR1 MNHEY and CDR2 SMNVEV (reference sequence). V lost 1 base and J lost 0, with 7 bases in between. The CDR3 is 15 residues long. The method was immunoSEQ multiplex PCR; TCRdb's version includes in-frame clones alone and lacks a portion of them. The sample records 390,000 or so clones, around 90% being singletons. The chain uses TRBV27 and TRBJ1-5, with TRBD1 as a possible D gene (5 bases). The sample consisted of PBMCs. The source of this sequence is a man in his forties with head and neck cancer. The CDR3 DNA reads TGTGCCAGCAGTTTATACAGGTATAGCAATCAGCCCCAGCATTTT. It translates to CASSLYRYSNQPQHF.